This T cell receptor beta chain appears in the sequencing data of a study of blood T cells in healthy people across ages. Overall study context: Roughly one uniquely barcoded beta molecule per two T cells was captured.

Then a second PCR, running roughly 7 to 11 cycles, was carried out with a sample-barcoded 5' primer and a J-beta primer mix. TCRdb used MiXCR to reprocess the 5' RACE reads, holding one entry per CDR3 protein. The repertoire holds about 760,000 distinct CDR3 sequences, roughly three fifths seen once, with around a quarter in the top ten. Remarks on this clonotype: Its antigen remains unknown.

The CDR3 contains 14 residues. V dropped 4 bases and J dropped 8; count of bases not matched to a gene: 5. Whole-study results and caveats: Roughly linearly, TCR beta diversity per million T cells fell as age increased. There was a strong correlation between TCR beta diversity and naive T cell percentage.

The genes are TRBV12-3 or TRBV12-4 and TRBJ1-6; 7 nucleotides agree with TRBD1. Material: blood. The TCR sequence derives from a man in his forties in good health. For the CDR3, the DNA is TGTGCCAGCAGTTCGACGCAGGGGGATTCACCCCTCCACTTT. It specifies CASSSTQGDSPLHF.